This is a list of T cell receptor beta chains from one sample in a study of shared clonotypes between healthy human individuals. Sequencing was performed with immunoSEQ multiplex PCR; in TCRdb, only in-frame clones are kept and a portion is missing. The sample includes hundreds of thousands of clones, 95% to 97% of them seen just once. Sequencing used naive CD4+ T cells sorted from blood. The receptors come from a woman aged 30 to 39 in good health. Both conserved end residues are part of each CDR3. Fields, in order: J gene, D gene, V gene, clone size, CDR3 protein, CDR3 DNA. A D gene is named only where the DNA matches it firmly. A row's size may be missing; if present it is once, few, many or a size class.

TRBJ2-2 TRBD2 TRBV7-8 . CASSPRLARPGELFF TGTGCCAGCAGCCCCAGACTAGCTCGGCCCGGGGAGCTGTTTTTT
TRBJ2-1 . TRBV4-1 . CASSPDVGRNWNEQFF TGCGCCAGCAGCCCCGATGTAGGGAGGAACTGGAATGAGCAGTTCTTC
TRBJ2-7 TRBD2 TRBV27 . CASKSLTSGPVEQYF TGTGCCAGCAAGTCGCTGACTAGCGGACCTGTCGAGCAGTACTTC
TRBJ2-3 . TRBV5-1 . CASDPGQVGDTQYF TGCGCCAGCGACCCCGGCCAGGTCGGAGATACGCAGTATTTT
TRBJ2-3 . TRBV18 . CASSLQGSTQYF TGTGCCAGCTCACTACAAGGCAGTACGCAGTATTTT
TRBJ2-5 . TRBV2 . CASRLTSTQETQYF TGTGCCAGCAGACTTACTAGCACTCAAGAGACCCAGTACTTC
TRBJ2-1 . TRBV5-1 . CASSYQSSGSALRGEQFF TGCGCCAGCAGCTACCAATCTAGCGGGTCGGCCCTCAGGGGGGAGCAGTTCTTC
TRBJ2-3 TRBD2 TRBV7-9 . CASSFLAAADTQYF TGTGCCAGCAGCTTTCTAGCGGCAGCAGATACGCAGTATTTT
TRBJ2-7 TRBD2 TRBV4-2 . CASSQDAGTSGPYEQYF TGTGCCAGCAGCCAAGACGCCGGGACTAGCGGCCCCTACGAGCAGTACTTC
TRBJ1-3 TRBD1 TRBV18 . CASSPGTAAGTIYF TGTGCCAGCTCACCAGGGACAGCTGCTGGCACCATATATTTT
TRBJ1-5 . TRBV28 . CASSDAGKGQPQHF TGTGCCAGCAGTGATGCGGGGAAAGGTCAGCCCCAGCATTTT
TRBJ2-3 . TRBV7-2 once CASSFQGQDTQYF TGTGCCAGCAGCTTTCAGGGTCAAGATACGCAGTATTTT
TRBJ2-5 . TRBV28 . CASSLGWETQYF TGTGCCAGCAGCCTAGGGTGGGAGACCCAGTACTTC
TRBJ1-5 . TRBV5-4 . CASSFGRASNQPQHF TGTGCCAGCAGCTTTGGCAGGGCAAGCAATCAGCCCCAGCATTTT
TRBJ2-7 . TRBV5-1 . CASSLAPEATYEQYF TGCGCCAGCAGCTTGGCCCCGGAGGCCACCTACGAGCAGTACTTC
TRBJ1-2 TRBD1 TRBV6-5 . CASSRRQGSDGYTF TGTGCCAGCAGCCGGCGACAGGGGTCGGATGGCTACACCTTC
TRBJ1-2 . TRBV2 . CASSRDGGYGYTF TGTGCCAGCAGTAGGGACGGAGGCTATGGCTACACCTTC
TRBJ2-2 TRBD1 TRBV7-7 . CASSLTGGTGELFF TGTGCCAGCAGCTTGACAGGGGGCACCGGGGAGCTGTTTTTT
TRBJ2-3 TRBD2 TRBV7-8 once CASSLGPRGGTDTQYF TGTGCCAGCAGCTTAGGACCCCGGGGGGGCACAGATACGCAGTATTTT
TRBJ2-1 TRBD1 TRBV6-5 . CASSLLGQVEQFF TGTGCCAGCAGCCTTCTAGGACAGGTTGAGCAGTTCTTC
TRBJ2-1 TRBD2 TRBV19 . CASSGGTSGGNEQFF TGTGCCAGTAGTGGCGGGACTAGCGGCGGGAATGAGCAGTTCTTC
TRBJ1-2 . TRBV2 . CASSERASVF TGTGCCAGCAGTGAAAGGGCGTCGGTGTTC
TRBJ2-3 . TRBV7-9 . CAGAGPSRADTQYF TGTGCCGGCGCCGGGCCGTCTCGCGCAGATACGCAGTATTTT
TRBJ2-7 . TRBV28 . CASSTIAERDEQYF TGTGCCAGCAGTACGATAGCGGAGAGAGACGAGCAGTACTTC
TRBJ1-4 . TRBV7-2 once CASSLSVGETEKLFF TGTGCCAGCAGCTTATCAGTAGGGGAAACAGAAAAACTGTTTTTT
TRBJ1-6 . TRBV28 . CASGLQDPSPLHF TGTGCCAGCGGCCTCCAGGACCCGTCACCCCTCCACTTT
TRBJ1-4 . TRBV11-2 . CASSPGRRVEKLFF TGTGCCAGCAGCCCCGGGAGGCGAGTTGAAAAACTGTTTTTT
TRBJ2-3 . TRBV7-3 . CASSLSTDTQYF TGTGCCAGCAGCTTAAGCACAGATACGCAGTATTTT
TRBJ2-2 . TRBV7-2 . CASSLADFAGELFF TGTGCCAGCAGCTTGGCCGACTTTGCCGGGGAGCTGTTTTTT
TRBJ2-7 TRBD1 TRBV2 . CASSLDRVTEQYF TGTGCCAGCAGTTTGGACAGGGTCACCGAGCAGTACTTC
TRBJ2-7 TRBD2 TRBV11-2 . CASSFSPSGSRYEQYF TGTGCCAGCAGCTTTAGTCCTAGCGGGAGTAGGTACGAGCAGTACTTC
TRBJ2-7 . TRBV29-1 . CSVGYTDYEQYF TGCAGCGTCGGGTACACCGACTACGAGCAGTACTTC
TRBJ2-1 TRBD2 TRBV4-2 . CASSQGTSGTVEQFF TGTGCCAGCAGCCAAGGGACTAGCGGGACGGTTGAGCAGTTCTTC